The entry below gives a single T cell receptor beta chain sequence along with its context. One entry per CDR3 protein results from TCRdb running MiXCR on the 5' RACE reads. The table shows 70,000 to 95,000 distinct CDR3 sequences, with about 15% occurring only once. The source of the sample is a study of early T cells in non-severe SARS-CoV-2 infection. This CDR3 region has 16 residues. V was clipped by 2 bases and J by 4 bases; unmatched bases: 7. Per the germline V gene, CDR1 is ENHRY and CDR2 is SYGVKD. V gene TRBV10-3 combines with J gene TRBJ2-7, with 11 bases lining up with TRBD1. The specimen sequenced was whole blood. This clonotype was sampled from an adult who was a healthcare worker with PCR-confirmed SARS-CoV-2 infection or an uninfected control (not recorded which). DNA for the CDR3: TGTGCCATCAGTGAGAGGACAGGGGGCGCAGGGTACGAGCAGTACGTC. Translated, it gives CAISERTGGAGYEQYV.